A selection of T cell receptor beta chains follows, all from one sample in a study of shared clonotypes between healthy human individuals. Profiling relied on immunoSEQ multiplex PCR, and the TCRdb table lists in-frame clones only, not all of them. The sample has some 1.5 million clones, roughly 98% seen once. Material: naive CD4+ T cells sorted from blood. These receptors all stem from a man aged 25-40 years in good health. The CDR3 runs from the conserved cysteine through the conserved F or W. D genes are given only for firm matches. The size of a clone is reported for some rows only, either as once, few or many, or as a class for expanded clones.

V	J	length	size	D	DNA	CDR3
TRBV5-1	TRBJ2-7	15	.	TRBD1	TGCGCCAGCAGCGTCCCGGGACAGGGGACCTACGAGCAGTACTTC	CASSVPGQGTYEQYF
TRBV18	TRBJ2-2	13	.	.	TGTGCCAGCTCACCATCCCCGACCGGGGAGCTGTTTTTT	CASSPSPTGELFF
TRBV19	TRBJ2-5	13	.	TRBD1	TGTGCCAGTAGTATAAGACAGGGGGAGACCCAGTACTTC	CASSIRQGETQYF
TRBV7-6	TRBJ2-2	12	.	.	TGTGCCAGCAGCTCCCACACCGGGGAGCTGTTTTTT	CASSSHTGELFF
TRBV6-1	TRBJ1-5	18	.	TRBD1	TGTGCCAGCAGTGAAAGGACAGGGGGCGACCTTAGCAATCAGCCCCAGCATTTT	CASSERTGGDLSNQPQHF
TRBV14	TRBJ1-1	14	.	.	TGTGCCAGCAGCCGTAAGGGAAGGAACACTGAAGCTTTCTTT	CASSRKGRNTEAFF
TRBV6-1	TRBJ2-2	15	.	TRBD2	TGTGCCAGCAGCGGACTAGCGGGAGGGAATGGGGAGCTGTTTTTT	CASSGLAGGNGELFF
TRBV5-4	TRBJ2-5	14	.	.	TGTGCCAGCAGCTTGGTGGGGATCCAGGAGACCCAGTACTTC	CASSLVGIQETQYF
TRBV5-4	TRBJ2-6	16	.	.	TGTGCCAGCAGTTTGGGGTCCAGGGCTGGGGCCAACGTCCTGACTTTC	CASSLGSRAGANVLTF
TRBV29-1	TRBJ2-3	14	.	.	TGCAGCGTTGTATGGGACATGAACACAGATACGCAGTATTTT	CSVVWDMNTDTQYF
TRBV5-4	TRBJ1-1	15	.	.	TGTGCCAGCAGCTACCTCGGGACATCGAACACTGAAGCTTTCTTT	CASSYLGTSNTEAFF
TRBV5-4	TRBJ2-2	13	.	TRBD1	TGTGCCAGCAGCTTACAGGGGGCCGGGGAGCTGTTTTTT	CASSLQGAGELFF
TRBV18	TRBJ1-2	14	.	.	TGTGCCAGCTCACCGGCCGACGGGGAGAATGGCTACACCTTC	CASSPADGENGYTF
TRBV28	TRBJ2-1	17	.	.	TGTGCCAGCAGCATTTTAGGACAACGGACTTTCTACAATGAGCAGTTCTTC	CASSILGQRTFYNEQFF
TRBV5-1	TRBJ2-7	14	.	TRBD2	TGCGCCAGCAGAGAGGGGACTATCTACGATGAGCAGTACTTC	CASREGTIYDEQYF
TRBV5-1	TRBJ2-3	15	.	.	TGCGCCAGCAGCTTGGCGAGACAGATCACAGATACGCAGTATTTT	CASSLARQITDTQYF
TRBV4-3	TRBJ1-4	15	once	TRBD1	TGCGCCAGCAGCCAAGATACAGGGGGCGGTGAAAAACTGTTTTTT	CASSQDTGGGEKLFF
TRBV5-1	TRBJ2-7	13	.	.	TGCGCCAGCAGCATGGGCGATACCTACGAGCAGTACTTC	CASSMGDTYEQYF
TRBV28	TRBJ1-2	15	.	TRBD1	TGTGCCAGCAGTTTACTGTCGCAGGGGGCGTCGGGCTACACCTTC	CASSLLSQGASGYTF
TRBV18	TRBJ2-7	13	once	TRBD2	TGTGCCAGCTCACAGGACATCGGGGGGGCTCAGTACTTC	CASSQDIGGAQYF
TRBV7-6	TRBJ1-1	13	.	.	TGTGCCGTCCAAACAGGGTTGGGCACTGAAGCTTTCTTT	CAVQTGLGTEAFF
TRBV7-9	TRBJ2-1	16	once	TRBD2	TGTGCCAGCAGCGTAGGGACTAGCGGGAGGGGGAATGAGCAGTTCTTC	CASSVGTSGRGNEQFF
TRBV29-1	TRBJ2-3	14	.	TRBD2	TGCAGCGTTGCTGGTCTACTAGCGACAGATACGCAGTATTTT	CSVAGLLATDTQYF
TRBV5-1	TRBJ2-5	15	.	.	TGCGCCAGCAGCCACGCAGCCGCAGGCGGTGAGACCCAGTACTTC	CASSHAAAGGETQYF
TRBV19	TRBJ1-2	11	.	.	TGTGCCAGTAACGGGCTCTATGGCTACACCTTC	CASNGLYGYTF
TRBV7-3	TRBJ2-1	13	.	.	TGTGCCAGCAGCTTAAGGGGATACAATGAGCAGTTCTTC	CASSLRGYNEQFF
TRBV9	TRBJ2-5	14	.	.	TGTGCCAGCAGCGGTAGCGGATTCGAAGAGACCCAGTACTTC	CASSGSGFEETQYF
TRBV6-1	TRBJ2-7	14	.	.	TGTGCCAGCAGCCCAACCGGGCGGGCCTACGAGCAGTACTTC	CASSPTGRAYEQYF
TRBV11-1	TRBJ2-7	15	.	TRBD1	TGTGCCAGCAGCTTTAATCCGGACAGGGGGTCCGAGCAGTACTTC	CASSFNPDRGSEQYF
TRBV5-1	TRBJ1-5	14	.	.	TGCGCCAGCGCCCCCGGGGGCCACAATCAGCCCCAGCATTTT	CASAPGGHNQPQHF
TRBV6-5	TRBJ1-4	14	.	.	TGTGCCAGCAGTTACTCCCGTGAGAGGGGAAAACTGTTTTTT	CASSYSRERGKLFF
TRBV28	TRBJ1-2	15	.	TRBD1	TGTGCCAGCAGCCGAGACCAGGGGGCGCTGGGGGGCTACACCTTC	CASSRDQGALGGYTF
TRBV29-1	TRBJ2-5	17	.	TRBD1	TGCAGCGTTGGTCTGGGACAGGGATTGGGGGGCCAAGAGACCCAGTACTTC	CSVGLGQGLGGQETQYF
TRBV12-5	TRBJ2-2	16	.	.	TGTGCTAGTGGCCCCCGTCAGGACCTGAACACCGGGGAGCTGTTTTTT	CASGPRQDLNTGELFF
TRBV4-3	TRBJ2-2	16	.	TRBD1	TGCGCCAGCAGCCAAGGGACAGGGGCCCCGCCCGGGGAGCTGTTTTTT	CASSQGTGAPPGELFF
TRBV18	TRBJ1-2	13	.	.	TGTGCCAGCTCACCACTACGGGGCTATGGCTACACCTTC	CASSPLRGYGYTF
TRBV11-2	TRBJ2-3	15	.	.	TGTGCCAGCAGCTTCGTGGCGGGGCAGGGAGATACGCAGTATTTT	CASSFVAGQGDTQYF
TRBV5-1	TRBJ2-3	14	.	.	TGCGCCAGCAGCACTGGGACTGTAACAGATACGCAGTATTTT	CASSTGTVTDTQYF
TRBV18	TRBJ2-7	16	.	TRBD2	TGTGCCAGCTCACCTTTAGCGGGAGGGCCCTACTACGAGCAGTACTTC	CASSPLAGGPYYEQYF